The present entry profiles one TCR beta chain with its context. Its antigen is currently unknown. These data come from a study of cytomegalovirus exposure and HLA in healthy donors. Study results and caveats: TCR beta sequences numbering around 15,000 were associated with HLA alleles at 0.05 false discovery rate in a later analysis. The authors confirmed in vitro that three CMV-associated chains were specific for CMV antigens. The study designated about 180 TCR beta chains cytomegalovirus-associated. There were several of the most significant clusters that appeared linked to common viral pathogens in a later analysis.

There are 14 residues in the CDR3. CDR1 is LNHDA, CDR2 SQIVND, per germline (reference sequence). V dropped 1 base and J dropped 4; count of bases not matched to a gene: 0. PCR used 60 Vbeta primers and 13 Jbeta primers. The assay was immunoSEQ multiplex PCR, and TCRdb's table has in-frame clones only and misses some. The table records fewer than 150,000 clones, about 80% of them present only once. The TCR originated in a man aged 45-65 years in good health and CMV-seronegative. Sequencing was carried out using PBMCs. The J gene is TRBJ2-3, the V gene TRBV19; 9 bases are shared with TRBD1. CDR3 residues: CASSIGQGADTQYF. CDR3 sequence (DNA): TGTGCCAGTAGTATAGGACAGGGGGCAGATACGCAGTATTTT.